This T cell receptor beta chain was retrieved from a study of blood T cell repertoires in COVID-19. Turning to the study itself: Sites in the United States, Italy and Spain provided acute and convalescent COVID-19 samples. From T cells, B-cell-depleted T cells, or PBMCs came the material, which was cDNA or gDNA.

The V and J ends lost 2 bases and 4 bases, in that order; junction bases with no gene match: 7. Germline V gene lookup returns CDR1 SNHLY and CDR2 FYNNEI. This CDR3 spans 15 amino acids. This clone was seen more than once but under ten times. Original handling: Amplification from reference gene primers served as the basis for estimated nucleated cell counts. Assay: immunoSEQ multiplex PCR; the TCRdb copy retains only in-frame clones and omits some. Clonal size and the V and J genes are those of that table, whereas D and trimming came from the DNA. The sample comprises over 300,000 clones, nearly 90% of which are singletons, and approximately 7% rests with the top ten.

The sequenced sample was peripheral blood. The sequence was collected from a man aged 18-30 years with active or convalescent COVID-19. The V and J genes are TRBV2 and TRBJ1-2; 7 bases are shared with TRBD1. Here the CDR3 reads CASSELGTVIYGYTF. Written as DNA, the CDR3 is TGTGCCAGCAGTGAATTAGGGACAGTCATCTATGGCTACACCTTC.